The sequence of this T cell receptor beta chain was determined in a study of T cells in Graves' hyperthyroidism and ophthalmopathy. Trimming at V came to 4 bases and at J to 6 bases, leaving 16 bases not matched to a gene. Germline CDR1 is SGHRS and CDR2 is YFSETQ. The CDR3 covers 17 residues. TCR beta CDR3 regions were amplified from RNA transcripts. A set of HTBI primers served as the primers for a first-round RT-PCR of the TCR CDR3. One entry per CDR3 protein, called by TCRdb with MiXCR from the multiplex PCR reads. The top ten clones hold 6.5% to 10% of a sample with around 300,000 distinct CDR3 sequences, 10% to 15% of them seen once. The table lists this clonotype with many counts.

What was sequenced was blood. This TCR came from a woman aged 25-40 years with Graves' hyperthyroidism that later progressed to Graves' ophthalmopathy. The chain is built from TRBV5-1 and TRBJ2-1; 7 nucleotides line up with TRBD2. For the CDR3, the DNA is TGCGCCAGCAGCCCATACCTACGGGGCGGGAGTGGCAATGAGCAGTTCTTC. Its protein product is CASSPYLRGGSGNEQFF.